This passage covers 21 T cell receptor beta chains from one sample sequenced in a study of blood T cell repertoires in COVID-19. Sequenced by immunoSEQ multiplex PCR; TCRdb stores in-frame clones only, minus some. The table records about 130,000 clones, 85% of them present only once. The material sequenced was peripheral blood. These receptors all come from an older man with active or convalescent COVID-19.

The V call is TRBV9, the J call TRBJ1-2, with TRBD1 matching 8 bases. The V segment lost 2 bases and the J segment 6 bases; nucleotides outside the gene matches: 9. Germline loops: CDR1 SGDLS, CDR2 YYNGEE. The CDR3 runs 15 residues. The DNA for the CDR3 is TGTGCCAGCAGCGTTTCAGGGGGCGATTGGCATGGCTACACCTTC. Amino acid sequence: CASSVSGGDWHGYTF.

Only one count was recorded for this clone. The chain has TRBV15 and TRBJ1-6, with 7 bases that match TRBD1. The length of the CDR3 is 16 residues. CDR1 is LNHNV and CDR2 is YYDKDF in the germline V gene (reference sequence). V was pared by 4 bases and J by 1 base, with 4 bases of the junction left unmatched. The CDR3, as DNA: TGTGCCACCAGCAAGGACAGGAATTCCTATAATTCACCCCTCCACTTT. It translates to CATSKDRNSYNSPLHF.

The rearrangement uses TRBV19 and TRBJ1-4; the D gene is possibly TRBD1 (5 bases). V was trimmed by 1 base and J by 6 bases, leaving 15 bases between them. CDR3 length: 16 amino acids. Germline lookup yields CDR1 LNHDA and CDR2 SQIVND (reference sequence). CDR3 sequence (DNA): TGTGCCAGTAGTATAGTCCTCGGGACTGGGGATGAAAAACTGTTTTTT. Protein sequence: CASSIVLGTGDEKLFF. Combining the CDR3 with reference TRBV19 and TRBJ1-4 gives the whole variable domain DGGITQSPKYLFRKEGQNVTLSCEQNLNHDAMYWYRQDPGQGLRLIYYSQIVNDFQKGDIAEGYSVSREKKESFPLTVTSAQKNPTAFYLCASSIVLGTGDEKLFFGSGTQLSVL.

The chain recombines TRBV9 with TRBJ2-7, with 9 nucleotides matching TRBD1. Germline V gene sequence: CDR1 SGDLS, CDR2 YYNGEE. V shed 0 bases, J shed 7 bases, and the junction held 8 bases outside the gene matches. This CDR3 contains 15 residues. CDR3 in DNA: TGTGCCAGCAGCGTAGAAGTGGACAGGGGTGAAGAGCAGTACTTC. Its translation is CASSVEVDRGEEQYF.

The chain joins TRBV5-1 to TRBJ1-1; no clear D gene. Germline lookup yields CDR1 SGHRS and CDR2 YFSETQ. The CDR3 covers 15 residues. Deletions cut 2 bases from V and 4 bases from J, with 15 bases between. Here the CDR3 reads CASSFSPKAGTEAFF. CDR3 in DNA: TGCGCCAGCAGCTTCTCCCCAAAGGCGGGCACTGAAGCTTTCTTT. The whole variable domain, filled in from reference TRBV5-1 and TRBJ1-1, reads KAGVTQTPRYLIKTRGQQVTLSCSPISGHRSVSWYQQTPGQGLQFLFEYFSETQRNKGNFPGRFSGRQFSNSRSEMNVSTLELGDSALYLCASSFSPKAGTEAFFGQGTRLTVV.

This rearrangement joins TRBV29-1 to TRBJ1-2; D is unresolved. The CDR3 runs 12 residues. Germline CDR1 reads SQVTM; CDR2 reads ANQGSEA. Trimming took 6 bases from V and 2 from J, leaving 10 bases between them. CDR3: CSVVPLNYGYTF. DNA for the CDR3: TGCAGCGTAGTTCCCCTAAACTATGGCTACACCTTC.

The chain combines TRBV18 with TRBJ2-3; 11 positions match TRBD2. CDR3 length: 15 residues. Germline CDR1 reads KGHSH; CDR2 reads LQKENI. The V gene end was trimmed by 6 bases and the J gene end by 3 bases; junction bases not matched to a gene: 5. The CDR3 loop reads CASSGLAATTDTQYF. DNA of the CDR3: TGTGCCAGCTCGGGACTAGCGGCAACGACAGATACGCAGTATTTT. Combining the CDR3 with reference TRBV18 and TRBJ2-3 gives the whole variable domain NAGVMQNPRHLVRRRGQEARLRCSPMKGHSHVYWYRQLPEEGLKFMVYLQKENIIDESGMPKERFSAEFPKEGPSILRIQQVVRGDSAAYFCASSGLAATTDTQYFGPGTRLTVL.

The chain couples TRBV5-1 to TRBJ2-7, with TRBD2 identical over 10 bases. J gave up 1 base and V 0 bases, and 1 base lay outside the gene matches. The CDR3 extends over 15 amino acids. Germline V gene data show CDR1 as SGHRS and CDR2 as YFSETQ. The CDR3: CASSLVLAGSYEQYF. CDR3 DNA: TGCGCCAGCAGCTTGGTACTAGCGGGGTCCTACGAGCAGTACTTC.

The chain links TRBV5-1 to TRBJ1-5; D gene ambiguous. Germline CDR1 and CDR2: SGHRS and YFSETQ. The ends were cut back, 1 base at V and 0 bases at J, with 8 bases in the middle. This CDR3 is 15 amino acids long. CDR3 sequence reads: CASSLNGHSNQPQHF. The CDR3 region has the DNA TGCGCCAGCAGCTTGAACGGTCATAGCAATCAGCCCCAGCATTTT.

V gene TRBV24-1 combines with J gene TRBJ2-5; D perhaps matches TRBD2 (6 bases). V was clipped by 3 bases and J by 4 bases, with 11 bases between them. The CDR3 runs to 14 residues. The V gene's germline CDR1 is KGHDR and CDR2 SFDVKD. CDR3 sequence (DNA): TGTGCCACCAGTGATCGCGGGGTTTTAGAGACCCAGTACTTC. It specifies CATSDRGVLETQYF.

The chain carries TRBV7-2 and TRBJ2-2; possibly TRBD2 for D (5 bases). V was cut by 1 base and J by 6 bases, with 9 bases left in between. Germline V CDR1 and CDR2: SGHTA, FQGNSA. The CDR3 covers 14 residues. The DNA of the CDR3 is TGTGCCAGCAGCTTAGACGGGAATGCCGGGGAGCTGTTTTTT. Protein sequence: CASSLDGNAGELFF.

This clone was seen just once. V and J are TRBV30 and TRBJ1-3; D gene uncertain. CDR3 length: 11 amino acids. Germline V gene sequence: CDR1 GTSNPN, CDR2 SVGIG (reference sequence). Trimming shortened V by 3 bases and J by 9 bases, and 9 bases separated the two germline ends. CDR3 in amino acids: CAWRGLSTIYF. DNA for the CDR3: TGTGCCTGGAGAGGACTCAGCACCATATATTTT.

The CDR3 DNA follows: TGTGCCAGCAGCGGTGGGGAGGCGAGCAATCAGCCCCAGCATTTT. It codes for CASSGGEASNQPQHF. V and J are TRBV5-8 and TRBJ1-5; D is unresolved. The germline V gene has CDR1 SGHTS and CDR2 YDEGEE. V lost 4 bases and J lost 1, with 12 bases in between. CDR3 length equals 15 residues.

CDR3 in DNA: TGTGCCAGAAGCTTGGCCGGGGGACAGGGAGGTAGACAGCCCCAGCATTTT. Translation gives CARSLAGGQGGRQPQHF. J is TRBJ1-5 and V is TRBV5-3, with 9 bases identical to TRBD1. TRBV5-3 is placed among ORFs of uncertain function. The V gene end was trimmed by 0 bases and the J gene end by 7 bases; junction bases not matched to a gene: 11. The CDR3 covers 17 residues.

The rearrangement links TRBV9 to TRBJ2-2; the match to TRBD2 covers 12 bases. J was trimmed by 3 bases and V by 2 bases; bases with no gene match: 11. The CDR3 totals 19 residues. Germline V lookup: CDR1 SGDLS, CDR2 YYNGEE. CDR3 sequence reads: CASSVLGASGGADTGELFF. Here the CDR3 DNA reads TGTGCCAGCAGCGTCCTCGGGGCTAGCGGGGGGGCGGACACCGGGGAGCTGTTTTTT.

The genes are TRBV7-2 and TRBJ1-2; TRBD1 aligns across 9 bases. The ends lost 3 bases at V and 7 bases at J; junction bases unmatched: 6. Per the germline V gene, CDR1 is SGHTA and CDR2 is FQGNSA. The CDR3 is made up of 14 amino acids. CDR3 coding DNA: TGTGCCAGCAGCTTCCGGACAGGGGATCGTGGCTACACCTTC. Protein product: CASSFRTGDRGYTF.

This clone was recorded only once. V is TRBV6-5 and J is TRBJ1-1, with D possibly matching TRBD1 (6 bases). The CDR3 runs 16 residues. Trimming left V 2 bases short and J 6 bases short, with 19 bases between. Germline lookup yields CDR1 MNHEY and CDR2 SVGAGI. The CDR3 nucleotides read TGTGCCAGCAGTTACCGCGCGGGGGGGCTCTCGGCTGAAGCTTTCTTT. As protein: CASSYRAGGLSAEAFF.

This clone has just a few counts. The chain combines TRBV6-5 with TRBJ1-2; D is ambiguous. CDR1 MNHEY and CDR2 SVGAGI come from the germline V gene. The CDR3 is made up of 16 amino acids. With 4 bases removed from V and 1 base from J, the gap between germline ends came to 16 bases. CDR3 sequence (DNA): TGTGCCAGCAGTTCCCCCTATCGGGGAGGTAACTATGGCTACACCTTC. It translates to CASSSPYRGGNYGYTF.

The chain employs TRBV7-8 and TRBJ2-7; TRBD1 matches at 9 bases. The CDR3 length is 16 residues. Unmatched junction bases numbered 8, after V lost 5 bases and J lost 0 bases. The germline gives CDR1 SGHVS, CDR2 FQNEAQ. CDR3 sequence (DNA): TGTGCCAGCAGCCCTTTACAGGGGGCGGGCTCCTACGAGCAGTACTTC. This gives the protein CASSPLQGAGSYEQYF. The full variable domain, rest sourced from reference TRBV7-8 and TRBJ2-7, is GAGVSQSPRYKVAKRGQDVALRCDPISGHVSLFWYQQALGQGPEFLTYFQNEAQLDKSGLPSDRFFAERPEGSVSTLKIQRTQQEDSAVYLCASSPLQGAGSYEQYFGPGTRLTVT.

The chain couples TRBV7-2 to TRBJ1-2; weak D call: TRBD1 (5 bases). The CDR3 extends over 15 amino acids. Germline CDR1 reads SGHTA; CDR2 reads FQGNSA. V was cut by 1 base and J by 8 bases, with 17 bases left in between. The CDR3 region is CASSLVGQGSQGYTF. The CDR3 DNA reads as TGTGCCAGCAGCTTAGTCGGTCAGGGAAGTCAGGGCTACACCTTC.

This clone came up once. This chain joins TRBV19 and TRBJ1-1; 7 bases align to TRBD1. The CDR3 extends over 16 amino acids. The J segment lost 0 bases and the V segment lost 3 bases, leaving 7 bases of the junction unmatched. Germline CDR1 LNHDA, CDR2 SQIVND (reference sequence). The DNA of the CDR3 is TGTGCCAGTAGTATGGGGCGACAGGGAATGAACACTGAAGCTTTCTTT. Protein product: CASSMGRQGMNTEAFF.